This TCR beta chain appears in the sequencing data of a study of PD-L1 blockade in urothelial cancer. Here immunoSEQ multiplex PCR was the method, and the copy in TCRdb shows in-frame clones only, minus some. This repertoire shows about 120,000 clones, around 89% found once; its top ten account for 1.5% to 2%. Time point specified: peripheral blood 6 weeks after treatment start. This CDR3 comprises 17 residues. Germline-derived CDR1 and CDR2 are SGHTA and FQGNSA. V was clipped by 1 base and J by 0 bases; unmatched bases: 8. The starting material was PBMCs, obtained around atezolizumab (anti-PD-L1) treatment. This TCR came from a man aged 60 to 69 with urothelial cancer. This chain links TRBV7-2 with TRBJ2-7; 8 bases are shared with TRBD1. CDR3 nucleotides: TGTGCCAGCAGCTTAGGTGGGACAGGTATGGGCTCCTACGAGCAGTACTTC. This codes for CASSLGGTGMGSYEQYF. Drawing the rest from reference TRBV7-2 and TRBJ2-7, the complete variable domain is GAGVSQSPSNKVTEKGKDVELRCDPISGHTALYWYRQSLGQGLEFLIYFQGNSAPDKSGLPSDRFSAERTGGSVSTLTIQRTQQEDSAVYLCASSLGGTGMGSYEQYFGPGTRLTVT.